A single TCR beta chain is shown here with its context. Trimming pared 5 bases from V and 3 bases from J, leaving 13 bases between. The CDR3 runs 15 residues. Germline values: CDR1 SGHTA, CDR2 FQGNSA. This sample is drawn from a study of shared clonotypes between healthy human individuals. Donors were healthy HIV-negative adults without recent acute infections or vaccinations. It was into CD45RA+ naive and CD45RA-negative memory subsets that the CD4+ cells were split. Generated by immunoSEQ multiplex PCR, the TCRdb table keeps only in-frame clones and is missing some. Of approximately 2,000,000 clones listed, 92% are singletons.

The sequence derives from a man aged 18-30 years in good health. Some clones in this sample may be carry-over from other donors' samples. The chain has TRBV7-2 and TRBJ2-2, with D hard to call. The specimen was naive CD4+ T cells from PBMCs. The subset here: CD45RA+ positively selected. Here the CDR3 reads CASSPTRRDTGELFF. DNA for the CDR3: TGTGCCAGCAGCCCCACCCGCCGGGACACCGGGGAGCTGTTTTTT.